The next 2 T cell receptor beta chains were all read from a single sample in a study of blood T cells in healthy people across ages. It was with a sample-barcoded 5' primer and a J-beta primer mix that a second PCR of about 6 to 12 cycles was run. TCRdb used MiXCR to reprocess the 5' RACE reads, holding one entry per CDR3 protein. The table has 1.5 million to 1.8 million distinct CDR3 sequences, about 42% seen once. The sample taken for sequencing was blood. These receptors were collected from a woman aged 18-29 years in good health.

The CDR3 coding sequence is TGTGCCATCAGTGAGTCAAGGGACAGGGGCTGGGAAAAACTGTTTTTT. As protein: CAISESRDRGWEKLFF. This chain links TRBV10-3 with TRBJ1-4; 10 bases match TRBD1. The J segment lost 8 bases and the V segment lost 0 bases, leaving 6 bases of the junction unmatched. Germline CDR1 and CDR2: ENHRY and SYGVKD. This CDR3 comprises 16 residues.

This chain joins TRBV7-2 and TRBJ1-2; 8 positions agree with TRBD1. The length of the CDR3 is 13 residues. Germline V lookup: CDR1 SGHTA, CDR2 FQGNSA. With V trimmed by 5 bases and J by 9 bases, 8 bases remained unmatched. This CDR3 is CASSPDRAISYTF. The CDR3 DNA is TGTGCCAGCAGCCCGGACAGGGCAATCAGCTACACCTTC.